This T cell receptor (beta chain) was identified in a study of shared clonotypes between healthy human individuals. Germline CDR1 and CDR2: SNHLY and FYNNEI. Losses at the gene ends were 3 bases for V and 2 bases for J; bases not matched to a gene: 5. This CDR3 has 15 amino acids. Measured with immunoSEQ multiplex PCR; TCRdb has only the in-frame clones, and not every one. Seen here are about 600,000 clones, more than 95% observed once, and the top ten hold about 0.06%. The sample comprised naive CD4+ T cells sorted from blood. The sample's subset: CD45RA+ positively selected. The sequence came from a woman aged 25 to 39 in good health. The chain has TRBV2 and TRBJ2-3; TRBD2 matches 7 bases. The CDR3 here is CASSDERGFTDTQYF. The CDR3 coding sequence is TGTGCCAGCAGTGATGAGCGGGGCTTCACAGATACGCAGTATTTT.